This T cell receptor (beta chain) was identified during a study of cytotoxic CD8 clonotypes in ibrutinib-treated CLL. The wider study: Specimens for response were gathered following a median approximately 11 months of therapy, spanning 6 to 36. Sample averages reached 255,043 productive templates and 94,082 productive rearrangements.

TCRdb's copy holds only in-frame clones and misses some; the assay was immunoSEQ multiplex PCR. The table shows fewer than 400,000 clones, with about 61% occurring only once. Concerning this clone: Its specificity is not known.

General study findings and limits: Sustained-remission and progressing patients had different sampling times. Ibrutinib response saw clonality rise, and progression saw it return toward baseline.

Germline CDR1 and CDR2: MNHNY and SVGAGI (reference sequence). With V trimmed by 0 bases and J by 3 bases, 7 bases remained unmatched. The CDR3 runs 16 residues. The sequenced sample was PBMCs, obtained after 36 months of ibrutinib treatment. The receptor was isolated from a human donor with chronic lymphocytic leukemia. The V gene is TRBV6-6, the J gene TRBJ2-7, with 8 bases aligning to TRBD1. CDR3 sequence: CASSYSMGTGHYEQYF. The CDR3 DNA follows: TGTGCCAGCAGTTACTCGATGGGGACAGGTCACTACGAGCAGTACTTC.